The rows below give T cell receptor beta chains drawn from one sample of a study of radiotherapy plus CTLA-4 blockade in lung cancer. Here immunoSEQ multiplex PCR was the method, and the copy in TCRdb shows in-frame clones only, minus some. This table holds tens of thousands of clones, about 72% found once. The specimen comprised peripheral blood, sampled from a patient treated with radiotherapy plus ipilimumab. Receptors originate from a human donor with non-small cell lung cancer who had a complete response to radiotherapy plus ipilimumab. Both conserved end residues are part of each CDR3. The D gene is left open where the match is weak. Part of the rows lack a size; the others show once, few, many or a class for expanded clones.

abundance: few
v_gene: TRBV7-9
d_gene: TRBD2
j_gene: TRBJ2-7
CDR3nt: TGTGCCAGCAGCTTAGTTGGGACTAGGGGTTGGGAGCAGTACTTC
CDR3aa: CASSLVGTRGWEQYF

abundance: .
v_gene: TRBV29-1
d_gene: .
j_gene: TRBJ1-3
CDR3nt: TGCAGCGTTGAATCTGATTCTGGAAACACCATATATTTT
CDR3aa: CSVESDSGNTIYF

abundance: .
v_gene: TRBV5-6
d_gene: .
j_gene: TRBJ1-1
CDR3nt: TGTGCCAGCAGCCCGCCAGGGTCCGTGAACACTGAAGCTTTCTTT
CDR3aa: CASSPPGSVNTEAFF

abundance: .
v_gene: TRBV30
d_gene: .
j_gene: TRBJ1-5
CDR3nt: TGTGCCTGGAGCGCAGGGAGGGGTGGGATGTTTGAGCCCCAGCATTTT
CDR3aa: CAWSAGRGGMFEPQHF

abundance: .
v_gene: TRBV4-1
d_gene: TRBD1
j_gene: TRBJ1-1
CDR3nt: TGCGCCAGCAGCCCGCGACAGGGGCTGAACACTGAAGCTTTCTTT
CDR3aa: CASSPRQGLNTEAFF

abundance: .
v_gene: TRBV5-1
d_gene: TRBD1
j_gene: TRBJ2-7
CDR3nt: TGCGCCAGCAGCTTGAAATCAGGGGGTTTCTACGAGCAGTACTTC
CDR3aa: CASSLKSGGFYEQYF

abundance: once
v_gene: TRBV6-4
d_gene: .
j_gene: TRBJ1-6
CDR3nt: TGTGCCAGCAGTGACTTGGCAGGCTATAATTCACCCCTCCACTTT
CDR3aa: CASSDLAGYNSPLHF

abundance: few
v_gene: TRBV7-9
d_gene: TRBD2
j_gene: TRBJ2-2
CDR3nt: TGTGCCAGCAGCTTTTTAGCGGGAGGGATGAACACCGGGGAGCTGTTTTTT
CDR3aa: CASSFLAGGMNTGELFF

abundance: .
v_gene: TRBV7-2
d_gene: TRBD2
j_gene: TRBJ2-5
CDR3nt: TGTGCCACCTCGTGGGGGGGGGAGACCCAGTACTTC
CDR3aa: CATSWGGETQYF

abundance: .
v_gene: TRBV30
d_gene: .
j_gene: TRBJ1-2
CDR3nt: TGTGCCTGGAGTGTAGGAGGCCTCGGGGGCTACACCTTC
CDR3aa: CAWSVGGLGGYTF

abundance: .
v_gene: TRBV30
d_gene: .
j_gene: TRBJ1-5
CDR3nt: TGTGCCTGGAGTTTTTATAGCAATCAGCCCCAGCATTTT
CDR3aa: CAWSFYSNQPQHF

abundance: .
v_gene: TRBV4-1
d_gene: TRBD1
j_gene: TRBJ2-2
CDR3nt: TGCGCCAGCAGCCGACCCGGGACAGGGGGGACCGGGGAGCTGTTTTTT
CDR3aa: CASSRPGTGGTGELFF

abundance: few
v_gene: TRBV9
d_gene: TRBD1
j_gene: TRBJ1-2
CDR3nt: TGTGCCAGCAGCGTCTGGGGACAGGGAAGGGTTGGCTACACCTTC
CDR3aa: CASSVWGQGRVGYTF

abundance: .
v_gene: TRBV5-5
d_gene: TRBD2
j_gene: TRBJ2-2
CDR3nt: TGTGCCAGCAGCCCCTTAGTCAGCGGGGGCCTCCGTGAGACCGGGGAGCTGTTTTTT
CDR3aa: CASSPLVSGGLRETGELFF

abundance: .
v_gene: TRBV6-6
d_gene: .
j_gene: TRBJ1-2
CDR3nt: TGTGCCAGCAGTCCGGACGGTAACTATGGCTACACCTTC
CDR3aa: CASSPDGNYGYTF

abundance: .
v_gene: TRBV9
d_gene: TRBD2
j_gene: TRBJ2-3
CDR3nt: TGTGCCAGCAGCGCGCCGGGACTACTTTATTTT
CDR3aa: CASSAPGLLYF

abundance: .
v_gene: TRBV4-3
d_gene: TRBD1
j_gene: TRBJ1-4
CDR3nt: TGCGCCAGCAGCCAGGAGGGGACAGGGGGCTCTTGGGAAAAACTGTTTTTT
CDR3aa: CASSQEGTGGSWEKLFF

abundance: .
v_gene: TRBV2
d_gene: TRBD2
j_gene: TRBJ2-1
CDR3nt: TGTGCCAGCAGTGAAGAGCGGGGTGAGCAGTTCTTC
CDR3aa: CASSEERGEQFF

abundance: .
v_gene: TRBV9
d_gene: .
j_gene: TRBJ1-1
CDR3nt: TGTGCCAGCAGCGCCCTATACAGGGAGACTGAAGCTTTCTTT
CDR3aa: CASSALYRETEAFF

abundance: .
v_gene: TRBV30
d_gene: TRBD1
j_gene: TRBJ2-3
CDR3nt: TGTGCCTGGAGTATCTTTAGTGCACCGACAGGGGGTTTTACAGATACGCAGTATTTT
CDR3aa: CAWSIFSAPTGGFTDTQYF

abundance: .
v_gene: TRBV5-3
d_gene: .
j_gene: TRBJ2-3
CDR3nt: TGTGCCAGAAGCTTGGGGAAGACAGATACGCAGTATTTT
CDR3aa: CARSLGKTDTQYF

abundance: .
v_gene: TRBV30
d_gene: .
j_gene: TRBJ1-5
CDR3nt: TGTGCCTGGAGTCCCCCGGGATATAGCAATCAGCCCCAGCATTTT
CDR3aa: CAWSPPGYSNQPQHF

abundance: few
v_gene: TRBV5-6
d_gene: .
j_gene: TRBJ2-1
CDR3nt: TGTGCCAGCAGCGGAGGGACTCCCTACAATGAGCAGTTCTTC
CDR3aa: CASSGGTPYNEQFF

abundance: .
v_gene: TRBV7-9
d_gene: .
j_gene: TRBJ2-6
CDR3nt: TGTGCCAGCAGCTCACCCATTAAGGTTGGGGCCAACGTCCCGACTTTC
CDR3aa: CASSSPIKVGANVPTF

abundance: few
v_gene: TRBV7-9
d_gene: .
j_gene: TRBJ1-4
CDR3nt: TGTGCCAGCAGCTTTGGGCCGCCCAAACTGTTTTTT
CDR3aa: CASSFGPPKLFF

abundance: .
v_gene: TRBV6-5
d_gene: .
j_gene: TRBJ2-1
CDR3nt: TGTGCCAGCAGTTACTTTAAGGGTTCTATGAATGAGCAGTTCTTC
CDR3aa: CASSYFKGSMNEQFF

abundance: few
v_gene: TRBV21-1
d_gene: .
j_gene: TRBJ1-3
CDR3nt: TGTGCCAGCAGCAAAGTCGCGGTACAGGGAAACACCATATATTTT
CDR3aa: CASSKVAVQGNTIYF

abundance: .
v_gene: TRBV18
d_gene: TRBD1
j_gene: TRBJ2-3
CDR3nt: TGTGCCAGCTCACTGACAGGGGGTACAGATACGCAGTATTTT
CDR3aa: CASSLTGGTDTQYF

abundance: .
v_gene: TRBV30
d_gene: .
j_gene: TRBJ1-5
CDR3nt: TGTGCCAGTAGTATAGTGTGGCAGAACTATCAGCCCCAGCATTTT
CDR3aa: CASSIVWQNYQPQHF

abundance: .
v_gene: TRBV20-1
d_gene: TRBD1
j_gene: TRBJ1-1
CDR3nt: TGCAGTGCAAGCCGGGACAGTGAAGCTTTCTTT
CDR3aa: CSASRDSEAFF

abundance: .
v_gene: TRBV28
d_gene: TRBD1
j_gene: TRBJ2-7
CDR3nt: TGTGCCAGCAGTTTAGTCGACAGGGACTACGAGCAGTACTTC
CDR3aa: CASSLVDRDYEQYF

abundance: .
v_gene: TRBV30
d_gene: .
j_gene: TRBJ2-1
CDR3nt: TGTGCCTGGAGTGTCACTTTGGCCCTTGTCGGTGAGCAGTTCTTC
CDR3aa: CAWSVTLALVGEQFF

abundance: .
v_gene: TRBV20-1
d_gene: .
j_gene: TRBJ1-1
CDR3nt: TGCAGTGCGACCCCAGATGAAGCTTTCTTT
CDR3aa: CSATPDEAFF

abundance: once
v_gene: TRBV5-5
d_gene: TRBD1
j_gene: TRBJ1-5
CDR3nt: TGTGCCAGCAGTACAGGGGGCAATCAGCCCCAGCATTTT
CDR3aa: CASSTGGNQPQHF

abundance: .
v_gene: TRBV6-1
d_gene: .
j_gene: TRBJ1-2
CDR3nt: TGTGCCAGCAGGAACCCCCGGGGGTCCTATGGCTACACCTTC
CDR3aa: CASRNPRGSYGYTF

abundance: .
v_gene: TRBV4-1
d_gene: .
j_gene: TRBJ2-4
CDR3nt: TGCGCCAGCAGCCAAGTTCTAGCCAAAAACATTCAGTACTTC
CDR3aa: CASSQVLAKNIQYF

abundance: once
v_gene: TRBV7-8
d_gene: TRBD2
j_gene: TRBJ2-1
CDR3nt: TGTGCCAGCAGCTTGCTAGCGGGGCTTAATTACAATGAGCAGTTCTTC
CDR3aa: CASSLLAGLNYNEQFF

abundance: few
v_gene: TRBV6-4
d_gene: TRBD2
j_gene: TRBJ2-3
CDR3nt: TGTGCCAGCAGTGCTAGCGGACTCACAGATACGCAGTATTTT
CDR3aa: CASSASGLTDTQYF

abundance: once
v_gene: TRBV19
d_gene: TRBD1
j_gene: TRBJ1-2
CDR3nt: TGTGCCAGTACCCTTAGGAACAGGGGGGAGAACTATGGCTACACCTTC
CDR3aa: CASTLRNRGENYGYTF

abundance: .
v_gene: TRBV4-3
d_gene: .
j_gene: TRBJ2-5
CDR3nt: TGCGCCAGCAGCCAAGTGCCCGGGTGGTGGGAGACCCAGTACTTC
CDR3aa: CASSQVPGWWETQYF

abundance: .
v_gene: TRBV13
d_gene: .
j_gene: TRBJ1-5
CDR3nt: TGTGCCAGCAGCTTAGGGGGCCAGCCCCAGCATTTT
CDR3aa: CASSLGGQPQHF

abundance: few
v_gene: TRBV6-1
d_gene: .
j_gene: TRBJ1-2
CDR3nt: TGTGCCAGCAACGGGATGGCCGATGGCTACACCTTC
CDR3aa: CASNGMADGYTF